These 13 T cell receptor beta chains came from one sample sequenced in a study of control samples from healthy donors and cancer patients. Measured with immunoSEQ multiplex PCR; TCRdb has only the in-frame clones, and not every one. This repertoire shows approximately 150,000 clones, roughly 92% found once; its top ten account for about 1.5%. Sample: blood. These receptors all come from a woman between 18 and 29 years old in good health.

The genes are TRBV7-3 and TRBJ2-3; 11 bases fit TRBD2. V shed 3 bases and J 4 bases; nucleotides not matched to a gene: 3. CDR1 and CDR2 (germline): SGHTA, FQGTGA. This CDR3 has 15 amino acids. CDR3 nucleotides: TGTGCCAGCAGCTTTAGCGGGGGGGCCTCAGATACGCAGTATTTT. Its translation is CASSFSGGASDTQYF.

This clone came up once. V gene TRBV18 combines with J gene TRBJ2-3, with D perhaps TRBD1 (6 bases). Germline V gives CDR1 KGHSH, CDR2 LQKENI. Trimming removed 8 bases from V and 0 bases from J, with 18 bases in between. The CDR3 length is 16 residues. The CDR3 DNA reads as TGTGCCAGCGTTGCCGGGACAAGTGGGAGCACAGATACGCAGTATTTT. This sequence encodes CASVAGTSGSTDTQYF.

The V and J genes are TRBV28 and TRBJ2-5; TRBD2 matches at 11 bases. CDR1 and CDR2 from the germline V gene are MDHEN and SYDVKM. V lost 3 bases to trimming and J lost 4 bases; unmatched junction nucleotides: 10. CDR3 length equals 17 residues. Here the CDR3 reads CASSFSSGRSWGETQYF. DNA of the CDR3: TGTGCCAGCAGTTTTTCTAGCGGGAGGTCATGGGGAGAGACCCAGTACTTC.

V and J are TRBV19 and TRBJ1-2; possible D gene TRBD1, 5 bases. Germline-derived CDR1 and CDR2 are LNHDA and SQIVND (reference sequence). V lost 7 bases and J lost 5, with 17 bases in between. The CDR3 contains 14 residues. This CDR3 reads CASMARTPGYGYTF. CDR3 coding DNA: TGTGCCAGTATGGCCAGGACCCCAGGGTATGGCTACACCTTC.

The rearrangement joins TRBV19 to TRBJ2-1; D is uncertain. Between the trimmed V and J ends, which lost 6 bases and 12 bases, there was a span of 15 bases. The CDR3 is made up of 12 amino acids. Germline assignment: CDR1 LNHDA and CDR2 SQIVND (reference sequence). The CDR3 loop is CASSLAVGGQFF. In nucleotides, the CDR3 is TGTGCCAGTAGCCTCGCGGTGGGTGGGCAGTTCTTC.

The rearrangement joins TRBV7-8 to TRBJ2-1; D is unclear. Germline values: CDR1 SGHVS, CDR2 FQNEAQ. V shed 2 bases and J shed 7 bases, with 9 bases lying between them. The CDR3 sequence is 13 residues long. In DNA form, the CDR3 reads TGTGCCAGCAGCTTACTAAACCGGAATGAGCAGTTCTTC. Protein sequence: CASSLLNRNEQFF.

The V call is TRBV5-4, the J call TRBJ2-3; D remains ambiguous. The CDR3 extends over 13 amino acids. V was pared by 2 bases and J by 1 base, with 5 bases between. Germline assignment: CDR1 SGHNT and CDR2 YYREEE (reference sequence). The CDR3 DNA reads TGTGCCAGCAGCTTACCAGGCACAGATACGCAGTATTTT. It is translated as CASSLPGTDTQYF.

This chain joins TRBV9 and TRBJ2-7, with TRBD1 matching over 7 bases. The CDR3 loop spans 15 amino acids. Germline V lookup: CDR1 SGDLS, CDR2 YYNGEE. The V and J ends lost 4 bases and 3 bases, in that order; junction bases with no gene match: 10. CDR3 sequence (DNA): TGTGCCAGCAGCTCTTCGACAGGGACCAACTACGAGCAGTACTTC. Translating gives CASSSSTGTNYEQYF.

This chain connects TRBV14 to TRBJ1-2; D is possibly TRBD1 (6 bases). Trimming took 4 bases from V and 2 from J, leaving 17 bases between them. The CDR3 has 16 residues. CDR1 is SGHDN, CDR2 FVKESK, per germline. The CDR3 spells CASSRILQGINYGYTF. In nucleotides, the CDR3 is TGTGCCAGCAGCCGAATACTACAGGGAATAAACTATGGCTACACCTTC.

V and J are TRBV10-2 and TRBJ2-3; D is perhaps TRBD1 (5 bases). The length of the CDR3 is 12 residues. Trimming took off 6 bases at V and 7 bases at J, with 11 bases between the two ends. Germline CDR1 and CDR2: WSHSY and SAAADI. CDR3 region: CASRGQAYTQYF. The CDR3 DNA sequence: TGCGCCAGCAGGGGGCAGGCATATACGCAGTATTTT.

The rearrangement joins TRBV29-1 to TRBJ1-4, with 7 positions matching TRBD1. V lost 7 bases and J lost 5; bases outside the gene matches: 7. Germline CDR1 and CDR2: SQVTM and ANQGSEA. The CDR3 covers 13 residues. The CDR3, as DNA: TGCAGCGGTCGGGACAGATTGAATGAAAAACTGTTTTTT. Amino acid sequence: CSGRDRLNEKLFF.

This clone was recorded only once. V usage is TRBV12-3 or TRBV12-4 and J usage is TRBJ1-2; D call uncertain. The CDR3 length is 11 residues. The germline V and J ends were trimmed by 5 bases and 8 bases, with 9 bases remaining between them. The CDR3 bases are TGTGCCAGCAGTCTGTTTCGCGGCTACACCTTC. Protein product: CASSLFRGYTF.

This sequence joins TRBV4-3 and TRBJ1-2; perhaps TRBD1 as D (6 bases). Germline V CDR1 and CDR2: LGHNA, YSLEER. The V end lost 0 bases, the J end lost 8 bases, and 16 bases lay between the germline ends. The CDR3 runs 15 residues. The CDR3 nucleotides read TGCGCCAGCAGCCAAGATTCGGCAGGGGTGGACGGCTACACCTTC. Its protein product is CASSQDSAGVDGYTF.